Listed below are T cell receptor beta chains from one sample, sequenced in a study of shared clonotypes between healthy human individuals. Here immunoSEQ multiplex PCR was the method, and the copy in TCRdb shows in-frame clones only, minus some. The repertoire holds around 2,000,000 clones, about 95% seen once, with more than 0.9% in the top ten. Sequenced sample: naive CD8+ T cells sorted from blood. The receptors here all came from a man between 18 and 35 years old in good health. CDR3s leave out the opening cysteine and the closing phenylalanine or tryptophan. Fields, in order: CDR3 protein, V gene, J gene.

CDR3 protein: ASSLFPEAVHQPQH; V gene: TRBV28; J gene: TRBJ1-5
CDR3 protein: ASSLAGGPNTGELF; V gene: TRBV5-8; J gene: TRBJ2-2
CDR3 protein: ASSQDRGQGAWEQF; V gene: TRBV4-3; J gene: TRBJ2-1
CDR3 protein: AWSLIAGVGETQY; V gene: TRBV30; J gene: TRBJ2-5
CDR3 protein: ASSTRFPSYNSPLH; V gene: TRBV27; J gene: TRBJ1-6
CDR3 protein: ASSLIARIEQY; V gene: TRBV7-2; J gene: TRBJ2-7
CDR3 protein: ASSSRYSNYGYT; V gene: TRBV7-2; J gene: TRBJ1-2
CDR3 protein: AWSAMTGLNEKLF; V gene: TRBV30; J gene: TRBJ1-4
CDR3 protein: ASSLIGRGSSYEQY; V gene: TRBV7-2; J gene: TRBJ2-7
CDR3 protein: ASSSSGTGYYEQY; V gene: TRBV28; J gene: TRBJ2-7
CDR3 protein: ASSQSGDRGWHSPLH; V gene: TRBV13; J gene: TRBJ1-6
CDR3 protein: ASSLGGEQF; V gene: TRBV7-3; J gene: TRBJ2-1
CDR3 protein: ASSPGTGINEAF; V gene: TRBV6-6; J gene: TRBJ1-1
CDR3 protein: ASSRAGGFNEQY; V gene: TRBV9; J gene: TRBJ2-7
CDR3 protein: ASSLLGTVGAVDGYT; V gene: TRBV27; J gene: TRBJ1-2